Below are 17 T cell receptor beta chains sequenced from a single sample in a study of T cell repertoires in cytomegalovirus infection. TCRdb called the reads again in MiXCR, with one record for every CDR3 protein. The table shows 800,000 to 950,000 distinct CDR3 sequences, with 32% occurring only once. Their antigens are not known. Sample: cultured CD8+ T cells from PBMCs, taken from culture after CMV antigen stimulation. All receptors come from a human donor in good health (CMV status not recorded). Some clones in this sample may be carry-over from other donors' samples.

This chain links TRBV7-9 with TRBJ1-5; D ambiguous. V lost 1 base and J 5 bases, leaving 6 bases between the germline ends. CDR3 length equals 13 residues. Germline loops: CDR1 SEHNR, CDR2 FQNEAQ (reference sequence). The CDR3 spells CASSLGMHQPQHF. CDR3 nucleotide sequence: TGTGCCAGCAGCTTAGGAATGCATCAGCCCCAGCATTTT.

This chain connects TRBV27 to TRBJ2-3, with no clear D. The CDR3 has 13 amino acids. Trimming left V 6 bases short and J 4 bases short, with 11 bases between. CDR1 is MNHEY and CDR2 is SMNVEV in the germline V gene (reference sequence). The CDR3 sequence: CASSSFFPDTQYF. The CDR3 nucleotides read TGTGCCAGCAGCAGCTTTTTCCCAGATACGCAGTATTTT.

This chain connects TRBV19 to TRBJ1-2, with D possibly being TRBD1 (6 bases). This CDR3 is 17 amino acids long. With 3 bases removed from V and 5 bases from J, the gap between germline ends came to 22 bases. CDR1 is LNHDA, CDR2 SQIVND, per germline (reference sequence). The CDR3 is CASSIRTAEYSFYGYTF. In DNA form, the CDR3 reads TGTGCCAGTAGTATTAGGACAGCCGAATACTCCTTTTATGGCTACACCTTC.

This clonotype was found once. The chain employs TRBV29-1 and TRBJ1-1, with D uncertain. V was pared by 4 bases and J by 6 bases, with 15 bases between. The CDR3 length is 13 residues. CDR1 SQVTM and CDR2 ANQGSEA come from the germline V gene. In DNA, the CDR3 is TGCAGCGTTGGGCGGCTCCGGGTCCCTGAAGCTTTCTTT. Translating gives CSVGRLRVPEAFF. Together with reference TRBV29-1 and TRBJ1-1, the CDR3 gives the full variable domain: SAVISQKPSRDICQRGTSLTIQCQVDSQVTMMFWYRQQPGQSLTLIATANQGSEATYESGFVIDKFPISRPNLTFSTLTVSNMSPEDSSIYLCSVGRLRVPEAFFGQGTRLTVV.

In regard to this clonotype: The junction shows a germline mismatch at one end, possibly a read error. Here the CDR3 reads CVSSSHPGTGELFF. The CDR3 nucleotides are TGTGTCAGCAGCTCACACCCCGGAACCGGGGAGCTGTTTTTT. V gene TRBV7-3 combines with J gene TRBJ2-2, with no clear D. Germline CDR1 reads SGHTA; CDR2 reads FQGTGA. This CDR3 region has 14 residues.

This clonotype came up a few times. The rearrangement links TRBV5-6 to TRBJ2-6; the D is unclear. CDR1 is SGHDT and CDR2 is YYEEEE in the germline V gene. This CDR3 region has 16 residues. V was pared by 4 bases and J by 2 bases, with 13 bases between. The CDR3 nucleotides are TGTGCCAGCAGCACAGACCAGGTAGCTGGGGCCAACGTCCTGACTTTC. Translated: CASSTDQVAGANVLTF. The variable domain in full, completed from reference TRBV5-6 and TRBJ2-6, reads DAGVTQSPTHLIKTRGQQVTLRCSPKSGHDTVSWYQQALGQGPQFIFQYYEEEERQRGNFPDRFSGHQFPNYSSELNVNALLLGDSALYLCASSTDQVAGANVLTFGAGSRLTVL.

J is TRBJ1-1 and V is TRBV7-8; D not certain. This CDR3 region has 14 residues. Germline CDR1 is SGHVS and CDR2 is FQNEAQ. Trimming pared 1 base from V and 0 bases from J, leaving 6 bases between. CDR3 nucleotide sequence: TGTGCCAGCAGCTTAGAGGTGGTGAACACTGAAGCTTTCTTT. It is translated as CASSLEVVNTEAFF.

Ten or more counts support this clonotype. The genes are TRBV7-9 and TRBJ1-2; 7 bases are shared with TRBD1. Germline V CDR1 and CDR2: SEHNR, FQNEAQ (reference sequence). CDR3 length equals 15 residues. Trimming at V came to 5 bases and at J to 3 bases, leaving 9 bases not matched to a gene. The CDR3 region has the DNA TGTGCCAGCAGCAGACAGATCGGGACAGACTATGGCTACACCTTC. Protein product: CASSRQIGTDYGYTF.

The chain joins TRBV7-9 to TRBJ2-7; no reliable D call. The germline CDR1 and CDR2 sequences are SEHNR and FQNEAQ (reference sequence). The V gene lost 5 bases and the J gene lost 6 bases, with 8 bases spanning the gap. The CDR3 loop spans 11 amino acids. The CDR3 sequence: CASSQTPEQYF. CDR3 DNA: TGTGCCAGCAGCCAGACGCCCGAGCAGTACTTC. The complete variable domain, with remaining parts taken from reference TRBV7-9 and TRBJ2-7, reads DTGVSQNPRHKITKRGQNVTFRCDPISEHNRLYWYRQTLGQGPEFLTYFQNEAQLEKSRLLSDRFSAERPKGSFSTLEIQRTEQGDSAMYLCASSQTPEQYFGPGTRLTVT.

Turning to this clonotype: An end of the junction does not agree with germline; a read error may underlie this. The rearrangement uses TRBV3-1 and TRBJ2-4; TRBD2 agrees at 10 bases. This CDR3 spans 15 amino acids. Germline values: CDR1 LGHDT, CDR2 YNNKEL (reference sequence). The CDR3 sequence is CASSHSGGANNIQYF. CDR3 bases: TGTGCCAGCAGCCACAGCGGGGGGGCCAATAACATTCAGTACTTC.

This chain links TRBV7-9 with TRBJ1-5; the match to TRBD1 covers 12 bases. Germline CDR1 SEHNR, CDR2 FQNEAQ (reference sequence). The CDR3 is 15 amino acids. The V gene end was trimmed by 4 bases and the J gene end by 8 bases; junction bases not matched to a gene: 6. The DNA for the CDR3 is TGTGCCAGCAGCTCGGGACAGGGGGCCTTCGAGCCCCAGCATTTT. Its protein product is CASSSGQGAFEPQHF.

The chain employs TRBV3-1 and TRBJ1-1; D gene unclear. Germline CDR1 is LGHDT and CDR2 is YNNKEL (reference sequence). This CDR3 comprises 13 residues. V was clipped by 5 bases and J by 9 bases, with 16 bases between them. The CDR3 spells CASSRDPRDKAFF. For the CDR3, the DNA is TGTGCCAGCAGCAGAGACCCGAGAGATAAAGCTTTCTTT.

The chain's CDR3 is CASSMQGGNEQFF. DNA for the CDR3: TGTGCCAGTAGTATGCAAGGGGGCAATGAGCAGTTCTTC. V gene TRBV19 combines with J gene TRBJ2-1; tentative D call: TRBD1 (6 bases). The V end lost 3 bases, the J end lost 6 bases, and 9 bases lay between the germline ends. CDR3 length equals 13 residues. CDR1 is LNHDA, CDR2 SQIVND, per germline (reference sequence).

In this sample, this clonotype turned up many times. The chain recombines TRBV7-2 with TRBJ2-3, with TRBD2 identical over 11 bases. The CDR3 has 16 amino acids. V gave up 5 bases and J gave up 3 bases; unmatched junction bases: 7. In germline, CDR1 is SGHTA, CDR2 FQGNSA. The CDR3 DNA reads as TGTGCCAGCAGCCACCCGGGACTAGCGGTGACAGATACGCAGTATTTT. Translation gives CASSHPGLAVTDTQYF. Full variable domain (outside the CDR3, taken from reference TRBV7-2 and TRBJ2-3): GAGVSQSPSNKVTEKGKDVELRCDPISGHTALYWYRQSLGQGLEFLIYFQGNSAPDKSGLPSDRFSAERTGGSVSTLTIQRTQQEDSAVYLCASSHPGLAVTDTQYFGPGTRLTVL.

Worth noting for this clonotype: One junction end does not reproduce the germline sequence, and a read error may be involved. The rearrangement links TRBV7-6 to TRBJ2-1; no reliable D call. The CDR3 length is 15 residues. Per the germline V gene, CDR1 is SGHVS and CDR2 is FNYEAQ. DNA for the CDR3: TGTGCTAGCAGCCCCCTGTTTGTGAAATACAATGAGCAGTTCTTC. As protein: CASSPLFVKYNEQFF.

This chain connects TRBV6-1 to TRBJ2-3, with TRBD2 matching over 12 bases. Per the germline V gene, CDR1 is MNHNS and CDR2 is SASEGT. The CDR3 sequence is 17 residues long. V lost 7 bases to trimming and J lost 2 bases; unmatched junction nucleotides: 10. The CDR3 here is CASIELAGGILTDTQYF. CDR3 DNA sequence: TGTGCCAGCATAGAGCTAGCGGGGGGGATTCTCACAGATACGCAGTATTTT.

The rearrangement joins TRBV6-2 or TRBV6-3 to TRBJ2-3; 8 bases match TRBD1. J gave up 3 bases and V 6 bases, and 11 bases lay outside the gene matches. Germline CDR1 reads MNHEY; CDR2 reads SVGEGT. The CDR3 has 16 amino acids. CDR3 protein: CASSPALTGATDTQYF. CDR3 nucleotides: TGTGCCAGCAGCCCCGCGTTGACAGGGGCGACAGATACGCAGTATTTT.